The 27 T cell receptor beta chains below all came from one sample that was sequenced in a study of vaccination and CD4 T cells after COVID-19 (dated by TCRdb to between 2022 and 2023). Receptor amplification or capture employed PCR. Sequencing took place on an Illumina iSeq 100. At the Johns Hopkins FTIC core, DNA from the cultured CD4+ T cells underwent TCR sequencing with the Oncomine TCR Beta short-read assay. TCRdb reworked the public reads: Q25 trimming with fastp, MiXCR clone assembly, productive beta chains retained. Rows are unified per CDR3 protein, each entry keeping the most common DNA and genes. This sample comprises roughly 16,000 distinct CDR3 sequences, around 47% of them detected only once. The ten biggest clones cover roughly 3.5% of the sample. The label giving this sample's treatment or condition can be read as: roughly 11-day PBMC culture with coronavirus spike peptide pools or control peptides (ViraFEST assay).

These TCRs' antigens remain unknown. The sequenced sample was CD4+ T cells from blood, cultured in vitro. Receptors were obtained from a human donor who had recovered from COVID-19.

This clonotype came up a few times. This chain connects TRBV19 to TRBJ1-5, with no clear D. This CDR3 is built from 14 residues. CDR1 and CDR2 (germline): LNHDA, SQIVND (reference sequence). Trimming shortened V by 6 bases and J by 4 bases, and 13 bases separated the two germline ends. The DNA for the CDR3 is TGTGCCAGTAGGGATCCCAGCGTAAATCAGCCCCAGCATTTT. Its protein is CASRDPSVNQPQHF.

This clonotype appeared a few times. This sequence joins TRBV10-2 and TRBJ1-2; TRBD1 aligns across 9 bases. V lost 6 bases to trimming and J lost 4 bases; unmatched junction nucleotides: 12. Germline V CDR1 and CDR2: WSHSY, SAAADI. The CDR3 has 16 residues. The CDR3 sequence is CASRESGQGLSYGYTF. Here the CDR3 DNA reads TGCGCCAGCAGGGAATCGGGACAGGGACTTTCCTATGGCTACACCTTC.

This clonotype has only a few counts. The V and J genes are TRBV20-1 and TRBJ1-2; 12 bases line up with TRBD1. The germline V gene has CDR1 DFQATT and CDR2 SNEGSKA (reference sequence). J gave up 8 bases and V 0 bases, and 10 bases lay outside the gene matches. There are 16 residues in the CDR3. The CDR3 protein is CSARDSGDRGRRGYTF. For the CDR3, the DNA is TGCAGTGCTAGAGATTCTGGGGACAGGGGGCGACGAGGCTACACCTTC.

This clonotype occurred a few times. DNA of the CDR3: TGTGCCAGCAGTCCCGGAGGTGGTAGCGGGAGAGGAACCGGGGAGCTGTTTTTT. Its translation is CASSPGGGSGRGTGELFF. The rearrangement links TRBV7-3 to TRBJ2-2; 9 bases match TRBD2. The CDR3 spans 18 residues. V was pared by 6 bases and J by 5 bases, with 16 bases of the junction left unmatched. The germline V gene encodes CDR1 SGHTA and CDR2 FQGTGA. The complete variable domain, with remaining parts taken from reference TRBV7-3 and TRBJ2-2, reads GAGVSQTPSNKVTEKGKYVELRCDPISGHTALYWYRQSLGQGPEFLIYFQGTGAADDSGLPNDRFFAVRPEGSVSTLKIQRTERGDSAVYLCASSPGGGSGRGTGELFFGEGSRLTVL.

This clonotype showed up just once. V usage is TRBV7-3 and J usage is TRBJ1-6, with 11 bases that match TRBD1. This CDR3 contains 14 residues. The V and J ends lost 5 bases and 10 bases, in that order; junction bases with no gene match: 4. CDR1 and CDR2 (germline): SGHTA, FQGTGA. CDR3 region: CASSVGQGASPLHF. The CDR3 bases are TGTGCCAGCAGCGTAGGACAGGGGGCCTCACCCCTCCACTTT. The full variable domain, with the rest looked up from reference TRBV7-3 and TRBJ1-6, is GAGVSQTPSNKVTEKGKYVELRCDPISGHTALYWYRQSLGQGPEFLIYFQGTGAADDSGLPNDRFFAVRPEGSVSTLKIQRTERGDSAVYLCASSVGQGASPLHFGNGTRLTVT.

This clonotype was observed a few times. The V gene is TRBV2, the J gene TRBJ2-2; tentatively, D is TRBD2 (6 bases). In germline, CDR1 is SNHLY, CDR2 FYNNEI. V lost 10 bases and J 2 bases, leaving 14 bases between the germline ends. The CDR3 spans 14 residues. CDR3 bases: TGTGCCACCAGCTTAGCGGAAAACACCGGGGAGCTGTTTTTT. The encoded protein is CATSLAENTGELFF.

The CDR3 DNA reads TGCAGTGCTAGGGGACAGGGGGGAAACTATGGCTACACCTTC. Its translation: CSARGQGGNYGYTF. The chain combines TRBV20-1 with TRBJ1-2; TRBD1 matches at 11 bases. The germline gives CDR1 DFQATT, CDR2 SNEGSKA (reference sequence). The CDR3 extends over 14 amino acids. V gave up 3 bases and J gave up 2 bases; unmatched junction bases: 2.

This chain links TRBV27 with TRBJ2-3, with 9 bases fitting TRBD1. Germline assignment: CDR1 MNHEY and CDR2 SMNVEV (reference sequence). With 11 bases clipped from V and 4 bases from J, the junction kept 10 bases outside the gene matches. This CDR3 is 14 amino acids long. This CDR3 reads CAAWGQGSADTQYF. The CDR3, as DNA: TGTGCCGCATGGGGACAGGGTTCAGCAGATACGCAGTATTTT.

This sequence joins TRBV18 and TRBJ1-5; the D gene is possibly TRBD1 (6 bases). Trimming took off 3 bases at V and 7 bases at J, with 16 bases between the two ends. Per germline, CDR1 KGHSH and CDR2 LQKENI. This CDR3 region has 15 residues. The CDR3 sequence is CASSPSGTNKQPQHF. The CDR3 nucleotides read TGTGCCAGCTCACCTAGCGGGACAAACAAACAGCCCCAGCATTTT.

The sample holds one count of this clonotype. V gene TRBV7-9 combines with J gene TRBJ2-1, with D possibly matching TRBD1 (6 bases). The germline gives CDR1 SEHNR, CDR2 FQNEAQ (reference sequence). V lost 5 bases and J 7 bases, leaving 12 bases between the germline ends. CDR3 length: 13 amino acids. CDR3 sequence: CASSGQSENEQFF. The CDR3 coding sequence is TGTGCCAGCAGCGGACAGAGTGAAAATGAGCAGTTCTTC.

The J gene is TRBJ2-7, the V gene TRBV6-5; TRBD1 aligns across 8 bases. CDR1 and CDR2 (germline): MNHEY, SVGAGI. With V trimmed by 4 bases and J by 2 bases, 7 bases remained unmatched. The CDR3 contains 15 residues. Here the CDR3 DNA reads TGTGCCAGCAGTTCCACCGGGACAGGAACCTACGAGCAGTACTTC. It is translated as CASSSTGTGTYEQYF.

A few counts support this clonotype. J is TRBJ1-1 and V is TRBV2; TRBD1 matches 10 bases. After removal of 5 bases from V and 3 bases from J, the junction contained 3 bases not matched to a gene. This CDR3 has 14 amino acids. The germline V gene has CDR1 SNHLY and CDR2 FYNNEI. The CDR3 loop is CASSRQGAHTEAFF. The CDR3 DNA sequence: TGTGCCAGCAGTAGACAGGGGGCGCACACTGAAGCTTTCTTT. The variable domain in full, completed from reference TRBV2 and TRBJ1-1, reads EPEVTQTPSHQVTQMGQEVILRCVPISNHLYFYWYRQILGQKVEFLVSFYNNEISEKSEIFDDQFSVERPDGSNFTLKIRSTKLEDSAMYFCASSRQGAHTEAFFGQGTRLTVV.

This clonotype appeared a few times. The V call is TRBV24-1, the J call TRBJ1-2; D might be TRBD1 (5 bases). The V gene's germline CDR1 is KGHDR and CDR2 SFDVKD. V lost 4 bases, J lost 4 bases, and 15 bases lay in between. CDR3 length: 15 residues. The CDR3 loop is CATSDTADGGYGYTF. The CDR3 region has the DNA TGTGCCACCAGTGACACCGCGGACGGGGGCTATGGCTACACCTTC.

V gene TRBV19 combines with J gene TRBJ1-5; D is possibly TRBD1 (6 bases). Per germline, CDR1 LNHDA and CDR2 SQIVND (reference sequence). The CDR3 loop spans 14 amino acids. Trimming removed 6 bases from V and 4 bases from J, with 13 bases in between. The CDR3 protein is CASRGGQMNQPQHF. CDR3 bases: TGTGCCAGTAGGGGGGGGCAGATGAATCAGCCCCAGCATTTT.

The table lists this clonotype with a few counts. This rearrangement joins TRBV20-1 to TRBJ1-1; 11 nucleotides agree with TRBD1. There are 16 residues in the CDR3. With V trimmed by 2 bases and J by 2 bases, 7 bases remained unmatched. The germline V gene encodes CDR1 DFQATT and CDR2 SNEGSKA (reference sequence). The CDR3 DNA sequence: TGCAGTGCTAGAACCGGGACAGGGGGACGTAACACTGAAGCTTTCTTT. Protein product: CSARTGTGGRNTEAFF.

This clonotype has more than one count but fewer than ten. This sequence joins TRBV20-1 and TRBJ1-2, with D perhaps TRBD1 (5 bases). The germline CDR1 and CDR2 sequences are DFQATT and SNEGSKA (reference sequence). The CDR3 contains 15 residues. The V end lost 3 bases, the J end lost 8 bases, and 22 bases lay between the germline ends. CDR3: CSARTGTDLRSGYTF. The CDR3, as DNA: TGCAGTGCTAGGACCGGGACGGATCTTCGTTCGGGCTACACCTTC.

The chain employs TRBV20-1 and TRBJ2-7; TRBD2 matches at 8 bases. This CDR3 comprises 19 residues. The ends lost 2 bases at V and 5 bases at J; junction bases unmatched: 23. Germline-derived CDR1 and CDR2 are DFQATT and SNEGSKA (reference sequence). CDR3 DNA: TGCAGTGCTAGAAAGGGACCGGCCAGCGGGAGACTGGGGGGGGACGAGCAGTACTTC. Amino acid sequence: CSARKGPASGRLGGDEQYF.

The chain carries TRBV6-1 and TRBJ1-1; 8 nucleotides agree with TRBD1. Germline V gives CDR1 MNHNS, CDR2 SASEGT. This CDR3 is built from 15 residues. V dropped 6 bases and J dropped 1; count of bases not matched to a gene: 7. CDR3 amino acids: CASRIRGQQNTEAFF. The CDR3 bases are TGTGCCAGCAGAATCAGGGGGCAACAGAACACTGAAGCTTTCTTT.

In DNA form, the CDR3 reads TGTGCCAGCAGCCGCTTAGCGGGGGGCACAGATACGCAGTATTTT. It codes for CASSRLAGGTDTQYF. The chain combines TRBV12-3 or TRBV12-4 with TRBJ2-3, with 9 bases aligning to TRBD2. The CDR3 is 15 residues long. J was trimmed by 1 base and V by 6 bases; bases with no gene match: 5.

This clonotype was counted once. A much larger clone sits a single nucleotide away, making a read error possible. J is TRBJ1-2 and V is TRBV6-1, with 9 bases aligning to TRBD1. Per the germline V gene, CDR1 is MNHNS and CDR2 is SASEGT. The CDR3 extends over 16 amino acids. J gave up 2 bases and V 8 bases, and 12 bases lay outside the gene matches. The CDR3 is CASRPGTGIPNYGYTF. The CDR3 DNA is TGTGCCAGCCGGCCCGGGACAGGGATCCCCAACTATGGCTACACCTTC.

V usage is TRBV6-2 or TRBV6-3 and J usage is TRBJ1-4; TRBD1 agrees at 8 bases. Germline assignment: CDR1 MNHEY and CDR2 SVGEGT. The CDR3 extends over 15 amino acids. Trimming at V came to 2 bases and at J to 3 bases, leaving 2 bases not matched to a gene. CDR3: CASSYRDRPNEKLFF. The CDR3 DNA sequence: TGTGCCAGCAGTTACCGGGACAGGCCTAATGAAAAACTGTTTTTT.

This clonotype turned up a few times. The chain recombines TRBV7-9 with TRBJ1-5, with D maybe TRBD1 (5 bases). Trimming shortened V by 3 bases and J by 9 bases, and 18 bases separated the two germline ends. Germline CDR1 SEHNR, CDR2 FQNEAQ (reference sequence). This CDR3 is built from 15 residues. Written as DNA, the CDR3 is TGTGCCAGCAGCTTGGGGAGCGGAGGGACGTGGCCCCAGCATTTT. Translated, it gives CASSLGSGGTWPQHF.

J is TRBJ2-7 and V is TRBV28, with D maybe TRBD1 (5 bases). CDR3 length: 13 amino acids. Germline lookup yields CDR1 MDHEN and CDR2 SYDVKM. Trimming pared 6 bases from V and 2 bases from J, leaving 11 bases between. CDR3 in amino acids: CASRVAGTYEQYF. CDR3 DNA sequence: TGTGCCAGCAGAGTGGCAGGGACCTACGAGCAGTACTTC.

The chain recombines TRBV28 with TRBJ2-5, with D possibly matching TRBD1 (6 bases). This CDR3 spans 14 amino acids. Trimming stripped 6 bases from V and 0 bases from J, with 11 bases between. Germline-derived CDR1 and CDR2 are MDHEN and SYDVKM. CDR3 bases: TGTGCCAGCAGGGACAGTATGTACCAAGAGACCCAGTACTTC. Protein sequence: CASRDSMYQETQYF.

The J gene is TRBJ2-2, the V gene TRBV30, with D unclear. This CDR3 region has 15 residues. CDR1 and CDR2 from the germline V gene are GTSNPN and SVGIG (reference sequence). V dropped 0 bases and J dropped 4 bases, with 12 bases sitting between them. CDR3 sequence (DNA): TGTGCCTGGAGTGTAGGGTTTGGCGGCACCGGGGAGCTGTTTTTT. Its translation: CAWSVGFGGTGELFF.

V gene TRBV29-1 combines with J gene TRBJ2-5; D might be TRBD1 (6 bases). Germline V lookup: CDR1 SQVTM, CDR2 ANQGSEA. Trimming removed 6 bases from V and 3 bases from J, with 8 bases in between. The CDR3 has 11 residues. The CDR3 region is CSVHREETQYF. The CDR3 region has the DNA TGCAGCGTACACAGGGAAGAGACCCAGTACTTC.

This sequence joins TRBV27 and TRBJ1-5; no firm D call. V was cut by 0 bases and J by 3 bases, with 9 bases left in between. In germline, CDR1 is MNHEY, CDR2 SMNVEV (reference sequence). The CDR3 is 15 residues long. CDR3 amino acids: CASSLSGGFNQPQHF. CDR3 nucleotides: TGTGCCAGCAGTTTATCGGGAGGTTTCAATCAGCCCCAGCATTTT.